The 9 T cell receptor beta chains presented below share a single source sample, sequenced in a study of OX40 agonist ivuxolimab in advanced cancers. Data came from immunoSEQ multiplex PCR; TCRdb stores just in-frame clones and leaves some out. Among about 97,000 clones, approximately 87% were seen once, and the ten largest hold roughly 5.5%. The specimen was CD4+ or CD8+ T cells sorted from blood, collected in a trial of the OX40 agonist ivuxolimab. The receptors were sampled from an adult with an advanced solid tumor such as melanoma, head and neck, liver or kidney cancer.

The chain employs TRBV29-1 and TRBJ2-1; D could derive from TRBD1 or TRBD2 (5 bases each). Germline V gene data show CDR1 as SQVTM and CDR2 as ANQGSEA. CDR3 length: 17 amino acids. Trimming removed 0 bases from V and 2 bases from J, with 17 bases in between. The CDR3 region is CSVEDLLGELPYNEQFF. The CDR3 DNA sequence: TGCAGCGTTGAAGATCTTTTGGGGGAACTGCCCTACAATGAGCAGTTCTTC.

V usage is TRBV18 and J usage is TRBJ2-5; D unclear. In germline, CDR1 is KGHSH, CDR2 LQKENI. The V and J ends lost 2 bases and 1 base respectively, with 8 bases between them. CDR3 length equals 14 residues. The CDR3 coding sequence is TGTGCCAGCTCACCATCTGGCACCCAAGAGACCCAGTACTTC. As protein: CASSPSGTQETQYF.

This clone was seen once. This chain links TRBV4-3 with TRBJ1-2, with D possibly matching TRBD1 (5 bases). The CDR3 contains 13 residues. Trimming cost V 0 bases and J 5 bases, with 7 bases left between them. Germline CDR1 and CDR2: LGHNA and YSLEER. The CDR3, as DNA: TGCGCCAGCAGCCAAGAGGGGCTATATGGCTACACCTTC. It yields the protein CASSQEGLYGYTF.

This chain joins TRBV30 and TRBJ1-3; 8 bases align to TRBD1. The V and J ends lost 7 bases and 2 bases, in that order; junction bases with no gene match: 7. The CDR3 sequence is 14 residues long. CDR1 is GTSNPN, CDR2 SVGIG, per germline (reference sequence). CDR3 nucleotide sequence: TGTGCCTCTGATATGGACAGGGCTGGAAACACCATATATTTT. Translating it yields CASDMDRAGNTIYF.

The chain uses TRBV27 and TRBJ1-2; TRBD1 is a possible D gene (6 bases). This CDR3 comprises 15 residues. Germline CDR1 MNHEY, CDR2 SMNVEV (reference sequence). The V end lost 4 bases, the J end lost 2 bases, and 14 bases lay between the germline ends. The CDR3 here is CASSYRGTHNYGYTF. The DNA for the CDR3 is TGTGCCAGCAGTTATAGGGGGACACACAACTATGGCTACACCTTC.

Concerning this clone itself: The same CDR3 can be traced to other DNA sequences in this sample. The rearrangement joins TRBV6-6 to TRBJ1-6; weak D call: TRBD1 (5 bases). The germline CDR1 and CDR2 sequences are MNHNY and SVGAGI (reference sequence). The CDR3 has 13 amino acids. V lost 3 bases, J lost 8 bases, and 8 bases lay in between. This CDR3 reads CASSYGGDSPLHF. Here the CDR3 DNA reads TGTGCCAGCAGTTATGGGGGGGATTCACCCCTCCACTTT.

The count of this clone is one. The CDR3 sequence is CASSPWGIWNTEAFF. In DNA, the CDR3 is TGCGCCAGCAGCCCCTGGGGTATTTGGAACACTGAAGCTTTCTTT. The chain has TRBV5-1 and TRBJ1-1; D unclear. Looked up from germline, CDR1 is SGHRS and CDR2 is YFSETQ. V lost 4 bases to trimming and J lost 1 base, with 14 bases between them. The CDR3 consists of 15 residues.

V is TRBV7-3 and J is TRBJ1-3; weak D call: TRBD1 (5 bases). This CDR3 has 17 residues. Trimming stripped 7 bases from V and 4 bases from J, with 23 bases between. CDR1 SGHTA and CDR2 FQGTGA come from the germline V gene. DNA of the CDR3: TGTGCCAGCACCCCTACTGAAGGACCCAAGGGGGGAAACACCATATATTTT. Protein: CASTPTEGPKGGNTIYF.

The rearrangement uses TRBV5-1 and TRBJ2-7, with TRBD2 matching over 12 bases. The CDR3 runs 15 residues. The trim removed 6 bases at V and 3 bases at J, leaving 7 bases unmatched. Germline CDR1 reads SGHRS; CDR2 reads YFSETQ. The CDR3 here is CASTYQLAGGYEQYF. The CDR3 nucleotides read TGCGCCAGCACCTACCAACTAGCGGGGGGCTACGAGCAGTACTTC.